The rows below give T cell receptor beta chains drawn from one sample of a study of cytomegalovirus exposure and HLA in healthy donors. The table came from immunoSEQ multiplex PCR; TCRdb's copy has only in-frame clones and leaves some out. The sample shows under 200,000 clones, 65% to 85% of them seen only once. The specimen sequenced was PBMCs. The receptors were gathered from a woman between 50 and 59 years old in good health and CMV-seropositive. Both conserved end residues are part of each CDR3. D genes are given only for firm matches. Expanded clones get a size class; other rows say once, few or many, or leave the size out.

clone size | D gene | J gene | V gene | CDR3 protein | CDR3 DNA
. | . | TRBJ2-7 | TRBV6-6 | CASSYSGTHTYEQYF | TGTGCCAGCAGTTACTCAGGGACACATACCTACGAGCAGTACTTC
. | . | TRBJ1-2 | TRBV25-1 | CASSVTANYGYTF | TGTGCCAGCAGTGTGACAGCTAACTATGGCTACACCTTC
. | . | TRBJ1-6 | TRBV4-1 | CASSQDLEGRVGSPLHF | TGCGCCAGCAGCCAAGATTTGGAGGGGCGGGTCGGGTCACCCCTCCACTTT
. | TRBD1 | TRBJ1-1 | TRBV9 | CASSSNPGGETEAFF | TGTGCCAGCAGCTCTAATCCAGGGGGCGAGACTGAAGCTTTCTTT
. | . | TRBJ1-3 | TRBV4-1 | CASSQEVLTAGNTIYF | TGCGCCAGCAGCCAAGAGGTTTTAACAGCTGGAAACACCATATATTTT
once | . | TRBJ2-1 | TRBV2 | CASREYNEQFF | TGTGCCAGCAGGGAGTACAATGAGCAGTTCTTC
. | . | TRBJ1-2 | TRBV6-5 | CASSSTGVDYGYTF | TGTGCCAGCAGTTCTACGGGGGTCGACTATGGCTACACCTTC
. | TRBD2 | TRBJ2-7 | TRBV6-1 | CASKASGDIYEQYF | TGTGCCTCCAAGGCTAGCGGGGACATCTACGAGCAGTACTTC
. | . | TRBJ2-1 | TRBV27 | CASNLWGGLSEQFF | TGTGCCAGCAACTTGTGGGGGGGCCTCAGTGAGCAGTTCTTC
few | . | TRBJ2-1 | TRBV6-1 | CASSEGWGRGSSYNEQFF | TGTGCCAGCAGTGAAGGATGGGGGAGGGGGAGCTCCTACAATGAGCAGTTCTTC
. | TRBD1 | TRBJ1-2 | TRBV4-1 | CASSQEGDRVGYTF | TGCGCCAGCAGCCAAGAGGGGGACAGGGTGGGCTACACCTTC
. | TRBD1 | TRBJ1-1 | TRBV29-1 | CSVESGQGLGTEAFF | TGCAGCGTTGAATCGGGACAGGGTTTGGGCACTGAAGCTTTCTTT
. | . | TRBJ2-3 | TRBV6-1 | CASSEARSGTQYF | TGTGCCAGCAGTGAAGCGAGGTCCGGGACGCAGTATTTT
. | TRBD1 | TRBJ2-3 | TRBV9 | CASSVGQGMLDTQYF | TGTGCCAGCAGCGTAGGACAGGGGATGCTAGATACGCAGTATTTT
. | TRBD1 | TRBJ1-2 | TRBV2 | CASKGQGARYGYTF | TGTGCCAGCAAGGGTCAGGGGGCACGGTATGGCTACACCTTC
. | . | TRBJ1-1 | TRBV7-9 | CASSLDGGVAFF | TGTGCCAGCAGCTTAGATGGAGGGGTAGCTTTCTTT
. | TRBD2 | TRBJ2-5 | TRBV5-4 | CASSPRGGGAVETQYF | TGTGCCAGCAGCCCGCGCGGGGGGGGCGCGGTAGAGACCCAGTACTTC
. | TRBD2 | TRBJ2-1 | TRBV6-6 | CASSYATLAGEQFF | TGTGCCAGCAGTTACGCCACTCTAGCGGGTGAGCAGTTCTTC
. | TRBD2 | TRBJ2-3 | TRBV27 | CASSFRLAATDTQYF | TGTGCCAGCAGTTTTCGACTAGCGGCCACAGATACGCAGTATTTT
. | TRBD1 | TRBJ1-1 | TRBV6-1 | CASSGQLGTGHTEAFF | TGTGCCAGCAGTGGACAACTAGGGACAGGTCACACTGAAGCTTTCTTT
. | TRBD2 | TRBJ2-4 | TRBV4-1 | CASSQMASGGENIQYF | TGCGCCAGCAGCCAAATGGCTAGCGGGGGGGAAAACATTCAGTACTTC
. | TRBD1 | TRBJ1-1 | TRBV10-2 | CASRDRGNTEAFF | TGCGCCAGCAGGGACAGGGGGAACACTGAAGCTTTCTTT
few | TRBD1 | TRBJ2-7 | TRBV6-1 | CASRAGTGGHEQYF | TGTGCCAGCAGAGCCGGGACAGGGGGCCACGAGCAGTACTTC
. | . | TRBJ2-3 | TRBV6-1 | CASSQKLADTQYF | TGTGCCAGCAGTCAGAAACTAGCAGATACGCAGTATTTT
once | . | TRBJ1-1 | TRBV6-1 | CASSGDEAFF | TGTGCCAGCAGTGGAGATGAAGCTTTCTTT
. | TRBD1 | TRBJ1-1 | TRBV10-3 | CAISEMGQGNTEAFF | TGTGCCATCAGTGAAATGGGACAGGGGAACACTGAAGCTTTCTTT
few | . | TRBJ1-1 | TRBV5-1 | CASSLQGDTEAFF | TGCGCCAGCAGCTTACAAGGGGACACTGAAGCTTTCTTT
. | TRBD1 | TRBJ1-2 | TRBV10-1 | CASSAGQGTDGYTF | TGCGCCAGCAGTGCAGGACAGGGAACGGATGGCTACACCTTC
. | TRBD1 | TRBJ1-1 | TRBV18 | CASSPPAGQGAEAFF | TGTGCCAGCTCACCTCCGGCGGGACAGGGGGCTGAAGCTTTCTTT
. | . | TRBJ2-2 | TRBV13 | CASSLEPERGTGELFF | TGTGCCAGCAGCTTAGAGCCGGAGAGAGGCACCGGGGAGCTGTTTTTT
. | . | TRBJ1-1 | TRBV7-6 | CASSPSRERDTEAFF | TGTGCCAGCAGCCCTAGTCGGGAAAGAGACACTGAAGCTTTCTTT
few | TRBD1 | TRBJ1-5 | TRBV30 | CAWDRQGGQPQHF | TGTGCCTGGGACCGACAGGGAGGTCAGCCCCAGCATTTT
. | TRBD1 | TRBJ1-4 | TRBV5-1 | CASSQDRGVTNEKLFF | TGCGCCAGCAGCCAAGACAGGGGTGTAACTAATGAAAAACTGTTTTTT
. | TRBD1 | TRBJ2-1 | TRBV15 | CATTPGQGGIDEQFF | TGTGCCACCACCCCGGGACAGGGTGGGATCGATGAGCAGTTCTTC
. | TRBD1 | TRBJ1-2 | TRBV6-6 | CASSPHQGDGYTF | TGTGCCAGCAGCCCGCACCAGGGGGACGGCTACACCTTC
. | . | TRBJ1-2 | TRBV4-1 | CASSQAGTYGYTF | TGCGCCAGCAGCCAGGCTGGGACATATGGCTACACCTTC
. | TRBD1 | TRBJ1-2 | TRBV9 | CASSVWGQGELWYGYTF | TGTGCCAGCAGCGTTTGGGGACAGGGTGAATTATGGTATGGCTACACCTTC
once | TRBD1 | TRBJ1-3 | TRBV29-1 | CSVGQGEGNTIYF | TGCAGCGTAGGACAGGGAGAAGGAAACACCATATATTTT
. | . | TRBJ2-7 | TRBV27 | CASSPTPGGQYF | TGTGCCAGCAGTCCCACCCCCGGTGGGCAGTACTTC
. | TRBD1 | TRBJ2-7 | TRBV7-9 | CASSFGQGVEQYF | TGTGCCAGCAGCTTCGGACAGGGGGTAGAGCAGTACTTC
. | . | TRBJ1-4 | TRBV10-3 | CAISGGPNEKLFF | TGTGCCATCAGTGGGGGCCCTAATGAAAAACTGTTTTTT
. | . | TRBJ2-6 | TRBV2 | CASTFGGSGANVLTF | TGTGCCAGCACCTTCGGGGGTTCCGGGGCCAACGTCCTGACTTTC
. | . | TRBJ2-5 | TRBV7-8 | CASSRLGGPETQYF | TGTGCCAGCAGCCGTCTTGGGGGCCCCGAGACCCAGTACTTC
. | . | TRBJ2-1 | TRBV9 | CASSVGSGGPNEQFF | TGTGCCAGCAGCGTAGGATCCGGGGGGCCTAATGAGCAGTTCTTC
. | . | TRBJ1-4 | TRBV4-2 | CASSQDKRASNEKLFF | TGTGCCAGCAGCCAAGATAAGAGGGCATCTAATGAAAAACTGTTTTTT
. | . | TRBJ2-3 | TRBV29-1 | CSVAGQYSTDTQYF | TGCAGCGTTGCTGGACAGTATAGCACAGATACGCAGTATTTT
. | . | TRBJ2-5 | TRBV7-9 | CASSLVGGGAQYF | TGTGCCAGCAGCTTAGTGGGAGGAGGGGCCCAGTACTTC
. | . | TRBJ1-2 | TRBV7-6 | CASSPEGCRYTF | TGTGCCAGCAGCCCGGAGGGTTGCCGCTACACCTTC
. | . | TRBJ1-1 | TRBV7-9 | CASSPHNTEAFF | TGTGCCAGCAGCCCCCATAACACTGAAGCTTTCTTT
few | . | TRBJ1-1 | TRBV18 | CASSSQTDTEAFF | TGTGCCAGCTCATCACAGACAGACACTGAAGCTTTCTTT
. | . | TRBJ2-3 | TRBV5-1 | CASSLGTITDTQYF | TGCGCCAGCAGCTTGGGGACTATAACAGATACGCAGTATTTT
. | TRBD1 | TRBJ2-3 | TRBV29-1 | CSVEAIGRGQGDTQYF | TGCAGCGTTGAAGCGATCGGCAGGGGGCAAGGAGATACGCAGTATTTT